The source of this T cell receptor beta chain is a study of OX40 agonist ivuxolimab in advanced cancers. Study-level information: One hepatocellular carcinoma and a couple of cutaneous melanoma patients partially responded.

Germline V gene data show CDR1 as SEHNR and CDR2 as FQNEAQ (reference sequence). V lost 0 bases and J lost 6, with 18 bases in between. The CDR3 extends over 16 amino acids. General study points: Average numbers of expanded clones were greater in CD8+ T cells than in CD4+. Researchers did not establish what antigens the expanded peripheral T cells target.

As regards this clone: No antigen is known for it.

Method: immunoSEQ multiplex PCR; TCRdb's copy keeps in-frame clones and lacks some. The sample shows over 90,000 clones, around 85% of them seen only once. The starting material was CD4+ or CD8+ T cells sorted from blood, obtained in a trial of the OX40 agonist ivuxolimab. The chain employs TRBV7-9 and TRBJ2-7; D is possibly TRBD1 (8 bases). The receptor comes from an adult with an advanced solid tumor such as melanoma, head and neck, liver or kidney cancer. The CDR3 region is CASSLAGGGQATEQYF. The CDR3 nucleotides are TGTGCCAGCAGCTTAGCTGGGGGGGGACAGGCCACCGAGCAGTACTTC. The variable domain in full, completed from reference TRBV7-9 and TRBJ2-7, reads DTGVSQNPRHKITKRGQNVTFRCDPISEHNRLYWYRQTLGQGPEFLTYFQNEAQLEKSRLLSDRFSAERPKGSFSTLEIQRTEQGDSAMYLCASSLAGGGQATEQYFGPGTRLTVT.